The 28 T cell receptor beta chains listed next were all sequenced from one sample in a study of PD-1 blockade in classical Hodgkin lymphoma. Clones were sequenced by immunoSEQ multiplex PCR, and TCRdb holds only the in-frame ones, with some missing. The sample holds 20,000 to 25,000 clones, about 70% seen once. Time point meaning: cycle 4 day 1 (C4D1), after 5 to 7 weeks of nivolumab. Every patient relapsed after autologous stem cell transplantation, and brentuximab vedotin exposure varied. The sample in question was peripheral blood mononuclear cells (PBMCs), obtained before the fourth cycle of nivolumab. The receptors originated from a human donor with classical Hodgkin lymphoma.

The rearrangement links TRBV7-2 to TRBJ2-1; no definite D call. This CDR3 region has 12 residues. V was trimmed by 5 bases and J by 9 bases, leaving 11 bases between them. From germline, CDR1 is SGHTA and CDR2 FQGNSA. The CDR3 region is CASSRELAEQFF. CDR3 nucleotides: TGTGCCAGCAGCCGCGAATTGGCTGAGCAGTTCTTC.

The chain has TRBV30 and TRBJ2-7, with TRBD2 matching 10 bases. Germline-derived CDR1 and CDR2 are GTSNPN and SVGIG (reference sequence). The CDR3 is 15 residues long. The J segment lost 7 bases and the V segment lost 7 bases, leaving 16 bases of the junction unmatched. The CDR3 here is CASTRTSGGVGEQYF. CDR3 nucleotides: TGTGCCTCAACGCGGACTAGCGGTGGGGTGGGGGAGCAGTACTTC.

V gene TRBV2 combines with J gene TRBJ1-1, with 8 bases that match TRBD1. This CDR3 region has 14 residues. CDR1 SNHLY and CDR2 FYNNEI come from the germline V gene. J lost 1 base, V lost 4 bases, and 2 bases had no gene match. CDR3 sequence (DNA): TGTGCCAGCAGTGGACAGGGGAAGAACACTGAAGCTTTCTTT. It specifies CASSGQGKNTEAFF.

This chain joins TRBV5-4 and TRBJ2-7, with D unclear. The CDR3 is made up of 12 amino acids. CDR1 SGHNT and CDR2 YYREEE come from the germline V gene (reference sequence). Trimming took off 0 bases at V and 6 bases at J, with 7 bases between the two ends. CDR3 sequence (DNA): TGTGCCAGCAGCTTGGACAGAGCCGAGCAGTACTTC. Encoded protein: CASSLDRAEQYF. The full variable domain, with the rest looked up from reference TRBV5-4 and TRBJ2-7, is ETGVTQSPTHLIKTRGQQVTLRCSSQSGHNTVSWYQQALGQGPQFIFQYYREEENGRGNFPPRFSGLQFPNYSSELNVNALELDDSALYLCASSLDRAEQYFGPGTRLTVT.

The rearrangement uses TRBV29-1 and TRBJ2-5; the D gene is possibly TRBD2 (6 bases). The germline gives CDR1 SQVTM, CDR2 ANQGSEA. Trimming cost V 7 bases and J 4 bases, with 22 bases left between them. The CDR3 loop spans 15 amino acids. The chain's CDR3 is CSAKLGASAAETQYF. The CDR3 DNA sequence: TGCAGCGCCAAACTCGGGGCTAGCGCCGCAGAGACCCAGTACTTC.

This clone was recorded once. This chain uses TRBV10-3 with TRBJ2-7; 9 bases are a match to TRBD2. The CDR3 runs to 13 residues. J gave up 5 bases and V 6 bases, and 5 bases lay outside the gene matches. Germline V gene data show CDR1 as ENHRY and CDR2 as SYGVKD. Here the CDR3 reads CAIRGTSPDEQYF. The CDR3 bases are TGTGCCATCAGGGGGACTAGCCCCGACGAGCAGTACTTC.

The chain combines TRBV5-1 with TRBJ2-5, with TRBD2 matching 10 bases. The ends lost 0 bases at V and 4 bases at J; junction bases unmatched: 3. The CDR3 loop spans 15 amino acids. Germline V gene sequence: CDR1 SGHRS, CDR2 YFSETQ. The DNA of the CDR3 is TGCGCCAGCAGCTTGGCTAGCGGGAGAGCAGAGACCCAGTACTTC. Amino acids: CASSLASGRAETQYF.

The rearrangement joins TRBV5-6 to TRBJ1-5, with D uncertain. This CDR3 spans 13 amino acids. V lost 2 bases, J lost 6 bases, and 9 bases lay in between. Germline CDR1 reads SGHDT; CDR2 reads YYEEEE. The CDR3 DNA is TGTGCCAGCAGCTTATTAGGGTCTCAGCCCCAGCATTTT. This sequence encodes CASSLLGSQPQHF.

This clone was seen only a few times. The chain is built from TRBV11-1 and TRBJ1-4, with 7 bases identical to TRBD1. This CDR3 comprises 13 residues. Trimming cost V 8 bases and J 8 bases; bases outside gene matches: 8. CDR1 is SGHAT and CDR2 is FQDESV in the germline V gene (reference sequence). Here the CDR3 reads CASEGQPGEKLFF. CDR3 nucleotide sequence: TGTGCCAGCGAGGGACAGCCGGGAGAAAAACTGTTTTTT.

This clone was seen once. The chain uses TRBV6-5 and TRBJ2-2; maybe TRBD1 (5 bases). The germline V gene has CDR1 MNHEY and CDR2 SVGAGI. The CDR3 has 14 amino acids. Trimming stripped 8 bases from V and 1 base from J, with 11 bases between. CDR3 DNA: TGTGCCAGCCAACCCGGACAGAACACCGGGGAGCTGTTTTTT. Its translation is CASQPGQNTGELFF.

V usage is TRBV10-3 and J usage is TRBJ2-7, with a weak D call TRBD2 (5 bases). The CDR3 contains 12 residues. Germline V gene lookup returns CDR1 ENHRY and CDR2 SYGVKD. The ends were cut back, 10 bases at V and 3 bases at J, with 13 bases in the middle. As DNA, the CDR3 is TGTGCCACCGGAGGAAACAGCTACGAGCAGTACTTC. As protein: CATGGNSYEQYF.

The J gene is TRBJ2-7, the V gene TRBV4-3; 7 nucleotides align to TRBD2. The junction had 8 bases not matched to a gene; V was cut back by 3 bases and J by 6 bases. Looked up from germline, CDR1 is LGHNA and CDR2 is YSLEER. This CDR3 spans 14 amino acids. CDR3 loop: CASSQNGGRSEQYF. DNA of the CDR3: TGCGCCAGCAGCCAGAACGGCGGGAGAAGCGAGCAGTACTTC.

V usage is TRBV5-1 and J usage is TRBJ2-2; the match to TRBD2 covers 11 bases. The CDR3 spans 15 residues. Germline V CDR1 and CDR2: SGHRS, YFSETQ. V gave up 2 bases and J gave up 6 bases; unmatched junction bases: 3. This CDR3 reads CASSFSGGAPGELFF. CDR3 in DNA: TGCGCCAGCAGCTTTAGCGGGGGGGCCCCCGGGGAGCTGTTTTTT. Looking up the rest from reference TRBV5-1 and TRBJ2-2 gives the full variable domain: KAGVTQTPRYLIKTRGQQVTLSCSPISGHRSVSWYQQTPGQGLQFLFEYFSETQRNKGNFPGRFSGRQFSNSRSEMNVSTLELGDSALYLCASSFSGGAPGELFFGEGSRLTVL.

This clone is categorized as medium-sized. The CDR3 DNA sequence: TGTGCCAGCAGCTCCGGGACTAGCGGAAGAACTGAGCAGTTCTTC. This codes for CASSSGTSGRTEQFF. The V call is TRBV4-2, the J call TRBJ2-1, with TRBD2 matching over 11 bases. The length of the CDR3 is 15 residues. Germline-derived CDR1 and CDR2 are LGHNA and YNFKEQ. V was clipped by 5 bases and J by 9 bases; unmatched bases: 9.

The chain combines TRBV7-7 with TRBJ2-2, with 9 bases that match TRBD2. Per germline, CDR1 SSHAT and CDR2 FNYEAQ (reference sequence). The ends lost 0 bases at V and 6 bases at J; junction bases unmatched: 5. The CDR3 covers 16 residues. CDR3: CASSLAVAGAAGELFF. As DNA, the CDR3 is TGTGCCAGCAGCTTAGCTGTAGCGGGAGCCGCCGGGGAGCTGTTTTTT.

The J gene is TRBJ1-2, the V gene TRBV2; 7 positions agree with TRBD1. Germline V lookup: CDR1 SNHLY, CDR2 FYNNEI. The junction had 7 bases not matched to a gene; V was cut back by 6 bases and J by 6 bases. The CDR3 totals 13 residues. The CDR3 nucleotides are TGTGCCAGCAGGTATACTGACAGGGATGGCTACACCTTC. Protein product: CASRYTDRDGYTF.

CDR3 sequence: CASSLRTGGVSSYNEQFF. CDR3 sequence (DNA): TGTGCCAGCAGCCTCCGGACAGGGGGCGTCAGCTCCTACAATGAGCAGTTCTTC. The rearrangement joins TRBV9 to TRBJ2-1; 11 nucleotides line up with TRBD1. Trimming at V came to 4 bases and at J to 0 bases, leaving 9 bases not matched to a gene. This CDR3 contains 18 residues. Germline CDR1 SGDLS, CDR2 YYNGEE.

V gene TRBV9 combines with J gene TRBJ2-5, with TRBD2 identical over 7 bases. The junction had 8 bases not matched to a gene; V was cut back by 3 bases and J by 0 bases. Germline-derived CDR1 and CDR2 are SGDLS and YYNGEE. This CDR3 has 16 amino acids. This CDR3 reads CASSEGVLADQETQYF. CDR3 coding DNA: TGTGCCAGCAGCGAGGGAGTTCTAGCGGACCAAGAGACCCAGTACTTC.

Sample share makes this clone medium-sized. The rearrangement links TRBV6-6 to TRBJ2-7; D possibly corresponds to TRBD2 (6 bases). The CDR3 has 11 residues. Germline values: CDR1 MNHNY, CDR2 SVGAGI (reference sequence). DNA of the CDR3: TGTGCGAGTGGGACTCTATACGAGCAGTACTTC. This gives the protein CASGTLYEQYF.

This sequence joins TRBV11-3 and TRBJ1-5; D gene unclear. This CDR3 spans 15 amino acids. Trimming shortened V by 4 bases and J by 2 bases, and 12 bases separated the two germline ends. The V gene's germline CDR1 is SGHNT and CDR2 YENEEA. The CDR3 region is CASSYARRCNQPQHF. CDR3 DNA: TGTGCCAGCAGCTATGCCCGACGGTGCAATCAGCCCCAGCATTTT.

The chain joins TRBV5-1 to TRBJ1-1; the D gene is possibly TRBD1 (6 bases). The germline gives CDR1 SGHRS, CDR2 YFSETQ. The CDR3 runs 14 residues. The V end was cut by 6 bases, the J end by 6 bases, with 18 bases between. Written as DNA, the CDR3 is TGCGCCAGCACTCTCACAGGGTCGGCGTCTGAAGCTTTCTTT. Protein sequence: CASTLTGSASEAFF.

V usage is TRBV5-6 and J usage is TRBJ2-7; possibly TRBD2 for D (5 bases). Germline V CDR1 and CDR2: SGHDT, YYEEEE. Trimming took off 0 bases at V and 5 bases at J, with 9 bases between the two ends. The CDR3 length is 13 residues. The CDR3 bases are TGTGCCAGCAGCTTGGGTACAGCGGACGAGCAGTACTTC. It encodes CASSLGTADEQYF.

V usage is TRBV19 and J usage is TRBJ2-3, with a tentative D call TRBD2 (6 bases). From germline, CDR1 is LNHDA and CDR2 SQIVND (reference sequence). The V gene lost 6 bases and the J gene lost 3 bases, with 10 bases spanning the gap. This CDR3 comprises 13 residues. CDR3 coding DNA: TGTGCCAGTAGGGGACTTGGAACAGATACGCAGTATTTT. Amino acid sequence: CASRGLGTDTQYF. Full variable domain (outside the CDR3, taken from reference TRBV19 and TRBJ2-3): DGGITQSPKYLFRKEGQNVTLSCEQNLNHDAMYWYRQDPGQGLRLIYYSQIVNDFQKGDIAEGYSVSREKKESFPLTVTSAQKNPTAFYLCASRGLGTDTQYFGPGTRLTVL.

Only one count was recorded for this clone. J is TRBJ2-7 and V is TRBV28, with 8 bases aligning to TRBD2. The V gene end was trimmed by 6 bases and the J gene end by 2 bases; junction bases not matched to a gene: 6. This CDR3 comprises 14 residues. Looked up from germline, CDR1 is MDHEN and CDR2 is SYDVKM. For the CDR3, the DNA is TGTGCCAGCAGCTTAGCGGGAAGGGCCTACGAGCAGTACTTC. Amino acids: CASSLAGRAYEQYF.

In DNA, the CDR3 is TGTGCCAGCAGCACAAGGACTAGCAGTGAGCAGTTCTTC. Its protein product is CASSTRTSSEQFF. The chain combines TRBV11-2 with TRBJ2-1; 8 bases map to TRBD2. Germline CDR1 and CDR2: SGHAT and FQNNGV. The CDR3 is 13 residues long. The junction had 6 bases not matched to a gene; V was cut back by 5 bases and J by 9 bases.

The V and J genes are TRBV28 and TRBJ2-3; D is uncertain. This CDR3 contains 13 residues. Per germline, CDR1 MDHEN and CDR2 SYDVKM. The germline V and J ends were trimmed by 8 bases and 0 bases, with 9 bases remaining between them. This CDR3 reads CASASRSTDTQYF. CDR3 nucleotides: TGTGCCAGCGCCTCTCGGAGCACAGATACGCAGTATTTT.

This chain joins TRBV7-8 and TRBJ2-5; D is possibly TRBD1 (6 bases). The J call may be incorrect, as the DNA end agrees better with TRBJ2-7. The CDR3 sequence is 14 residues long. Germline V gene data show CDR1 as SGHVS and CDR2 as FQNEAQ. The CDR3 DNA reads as TGTGCCAGCAGCTTAGAGGGACAAAACTACGAGCAGTACTTC. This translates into CASSLEGQNYEQYF.

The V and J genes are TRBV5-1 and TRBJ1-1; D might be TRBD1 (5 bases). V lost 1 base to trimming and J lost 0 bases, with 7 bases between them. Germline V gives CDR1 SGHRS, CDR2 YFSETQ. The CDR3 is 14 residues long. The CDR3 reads CASSLQGMNTEAFF. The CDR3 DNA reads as TGCGCCAGCAGCTTGCAGGGAATGAACACTGAAGCTTTCTTT.